Presented here are 23 T cell receptor beta chains from one specimen sequenced in a study of OX40 agonist ivuxolimab in advanced cancers. Clones were read by immunoSEQ multiplex PCR, and TCRdb kept only the in-frame ones, dropping some. Here the sample spans some 82,000 clones, 88% being singletons. The source material was CD4+ or CD8+ T cells sorted from blood, sampled in a trial of the OX40 agonist ivuxolimab. The origin of the receptors is an adult with an advanced solid tumor such as melanoma, head and neck, liver or kidney cancer.

The J gene is TRBJ2-7, the V gene TRBV28; unclear D gene. V shed 3 bases and J shed 2 bases, with 20 bases lying between them. Germline CDR1 reads MDHEN; CDR2 reads SYDVKM. CDR3 size: 17 residues. The CDR3 sequence is CASSFWVGEGWTYEQYF. In nucleotides, the CDR3 is TGTGCCAGCAGTTTTTGGGTTGGTGAAGGGTGGACCTACGAGCAGTACTTC.

The genes are TRBV18 and TRBJ1-4, with 8 positions matching TRBD1. Germline loops: CDR1 KGHSH, CDR2 LQKENI. The CDR3 is 18 amino acids. Trimming cost V 0 bases and J 4 bases; bases outside gene matches: 10. The CDR3 region is CASSPPSDRVKINEKLFF. The CDR3 DNA sequence: TGTGCCAGCTCACCACCATCGGACAGGGTAAAGATTAATGAAAAACTGTTTTTT.

The rearrangement uses TRBV19 and TRBJ2-5, with TRBD2 matching 14 bases. The CDR3 has 18 residues. The V and J ends lost 5 bases and 1 base, in that order; junction bases with no gene match: 9. CDR1 is LNHDA, CDR2 SQIVND, per germline (reference sequence). The CDR3 loop reads CASSQPGLAGAGQETQYF. The CDR3 DNA follows: TGTGCCAGTAGTCAACCGGGACTAGCGGGAGCGGGCCAAGAGACCCAGTACTTC.

The chain joins TRBV30 to TRBJ1-2; TRBD1 matches 9 bases. The CDR3 length is 12 residues. From germline, CDR1 is GTSNPN and CDR2 SVGIG (reference sequence). Trimming removed 2 bases from V and 10 bases from J; junction bases left unmatched: 5. The CDR3 loop is CAWSRDRVDYTF. The CDR3 region has the DNA TGTGCCTGGAGTAGGGACAGGGTGGACTACACCTTC.

This clone came up a few times. V usage is TRBV5-1 and J usage is TRBJ1-1; D is unresolved. Germline values: CDR1 SGHRS, CDR2 YFSETQ. V was cut by 3 bases and J by 0 bases, with 15 bases left in between. The CDR3 totals 16 residues. The CDR3 loop is CASSSGATLLNTEAFF. In DNA, the CDR3 is TGCGCCAGCAGCTCTGGTGCCACCCTCTTGAACACTGAAGCTTTCTTT.

V is TRBV7-2 and J is TRBJ2-3; 9 bases are a match to TRBD2. With 3 bases clipped from V and 0 bases from J, the junction kept 4 bases outside the gene matches. The CDR3 loop spans 16 amino acids. Germline V gene data show CDR1 as SGHTA and CDR2 as FQGNSA. CDR3 sequence: CASSLVSGRSTDTQYF. CDR3 DNA sequence: TGTGCCAGCAGCTTGGTTAGCGGGAGAAGCACAGATACGCAGTATTTT.

The chain recombines TRBV30 with TRBJ2-1; TRBD2 aligns across 8 bases. The trim removed 4 bases at V and 4 bases at J, leaving 6 bases unmatched. The CDR3 length is 14 residues. From germline, CDR1 is GTSNPN and CDR2 SVGIG (reference sequence). CDR3 coding DNA: TGTGCCTGGACCGGGACTAGTAGGTACAATGAGCAGTTCTTC. Protein: CAWTGTSRYNEQFF.

This sequence joins TRBV29-1 and TRBJ2-7; D is uncertain. The CDR3 contains 12 residues. The germline gives CDR1 SQVTM, CDR2 ANQGSEA. V lost 6 bases and J lost 0, with 9 bases in between. Written as DNA, the CDR3 is TGCAGCGTCCGGACGGTCTCCTACGAGCAGTACTTC. This encodes CSVRTVSYEQYF.

This clone is a singleton in its sample. The chain combines TRBV30 with TRBJ2-3, with TRBD1 identical over 7 bases. With V trimmed by 0 bases and J by 1 base, 4 bases remained unmatched. In germline, CDR1 is GTSNPN, CDR2 SVGIG (reference sequence). CDR3 length: 15 amino acids. The CDR3 sequence is CAWSVQGGRTDTQYF. CDR3 bases: TGTGCCTGGAGTGTACAAGGGGGCCGCACAGATACGCAGTATTTT. The full variable domain, rest sourced from reference TRBV30 and TRBJ2-3, is SQTIHQWPATLVQPVGSPLSLECTVEGTSNPNLYWYRQAAGRGLQLLFYSVGIGQISSEVPQNLSASRPQDRQFILSSKKLLLSDSGFYLCAWSVQGGRTDTQYFGPGTRLTVL.

This clone came up a few times. This sequence joins TRBV7-8 and TRBJ2-7; 7 nucleotides agree with TRBD2. Germline lookup yields CDR1 SGHVS and CDR2 FQNEAQ. The CDR3 has 14 amino acids. J gave up 2 bases and V 8 bases, and 9 bases lay outside the gene matches. The CDR3 DNA follows: TGTGCCAGCGCCTCTAGCGGCGACGCCTACGAGCAGTACTTC. Residues: CASASSGDAYEQYF.

The rearrangement links TRBV7-8 to TRBJ2-3; TRBD2 aligns across 12 bases. V lost 4 bases to trimming and J lost 4 bases; unmatched junction nucleotides: 3. The CDR3 is made up of 15 amino acids. Germline assignment: CDR1 SGHVS and CDR2 FQNEAQ. In DNA form, the CDR3 reads TGTGCCAGCAGCTACCGACTAGCGGGAGCAGATACGCAGTATTTT. Translating it yields CASSYRLAGADTQYF.

The chain couples TRBV28 to TRBJ2-1; D remains unclear. This CDR3 comprises 13 residues. The ends were cut back, 6 bases at V and 4 bases at J, with 10 bases in the middle. CDR1 is MDHEN and CDR2 is SYDVKM in the germline V gene. The CDR3 nucleotides read TGTGCCAGCAGCCGATTGAATTACAATGAGCAGTTCTTC. Its protein is CASSRLNYNEQFF.

CDR3 protein: CASSESDKFYGYTF. The CDR3 DNA reads as TGCGCCAGCAGTGAGTCGGACAAATTCTATGGCTACACCTTC. The V and J genes are TRBV10-2 and TRBJ1-2; D is perhaps TRBD1 (5 bases). This CDR3 region has 14 residues. Germline assignment: CDR1 WSHSY and CDR2 SAAADI. The V end was cut by 0 bases, the J end by 4 bases, with 9 bases between.

The chain carries TRBV5-1 and TRBJ1-2; D is undetermined. Germline CDR1 and CDR2: SGHRS and YFSETQ. Trimming took 4 bases from V and 0 from J, leaving 10 bases between them. The CDR3 extends over 14 amino acids. The CDR3 protein is CASSMSTANYGYTF. The CDR3 DNA sequence: TGCGCCAGCAGCATGTCAACAGCTAACTATGGCTACACCTTC.

The V call is TRBV30, the J call TRBJ2-7, with TRBD2 identical over 8 bases. Germline V lookup: CDR1 GTSNPN, CDR2 SVGIG (reference sequence). The CDR3 totals 13 residues. The V segment lost 4 bases and the J segment 3 bases; nucleotides outside the gene matches: 5. CDR3 loop: CAWTLTSGYEQYF. In DNA, the CDR3 is TGTGCCTGGACCTTAACTAGCGGCTACGAGCAGTACTTC.

The J gene is TRBJ2-1, the V gene TRBV6-1, with 7 bases identical to TRBD2. With 2 bases clipped from V and 12 bases from J, the junction kept 13 bases outside the gene matches. Germline V gene sequence: CDR1 MNHNS, CDR2 SASEGT. The CDR3 extends over 15 amino acids. The CDR3 DNA is TGTGCCAGCAGTGAAATGGGCGGGAGCTGGCGGTGGCAGTTCTTC. Amino acids: CASSEMGGSWRWQFF.

The chain joins TRBV15 to TRBJ2-7; D is uncertain. The CDR3 loop spans 14 amino acids. Germline assignment: CDR1 LNHNV and CDR2 YYDKDF (reference sequence). The V end was cut by 1 base, the J end by 2 bases, with 9 bases between. CDR3 in amino acids: CATSRVSGPYEQYF. In DNA form, the CDR3 reads TGTGCCACCAGCAGAGTATCGGGCCCCTACGAGCAGTACTTC.

This clone appeared once. The chain couples TRBV29-1 to TRBJ1-3; a weak D match, TRBD1 (5 bases). CDR1 is SQVTM and CDR2 is ANQGSEA in the germline V gene. The V and J ends lost 3 bases and 7 bases respectively, with 7 bases between them. The CDR3 loop spans 11 amino acids. The CDR3 bases are TGCAGCGTTGAGGAGGGGAACACCATATATTTT. This translates into CSVEEGNTIYF.

The chain links TRBV18 to TRBJ1-2; D is unclear. V shed 2 bases and J shed 4 bases, with 11 bases lying between them. Germline V CDR1 and CDR2: KGHSH, LQKENI. CDR3 length equals 14 residues. The CDR3 protein is CASSPRSEFYGYTF. In DNA form, the CDR3 reads TGTGCCAGCTCACCAAGATCCGAATTCTATGGCTACACCTTC.

This chain links TRBV18 with TRBJ2-3; a possible D gene is TRBD2 (5 bases). V was trimmed by 1 base and J by 4 bases, leaving 12 bases between them. This CDR3 region has 15 residues. Germline V CDR1 and CDR2: KGHSH, LQKENI. This chain's CDR3 is CASSPQVGVADTQYF. For the CDR3, the DNA is TGTGCCAGCTCACCACAAGTGGGAGTGGCAGATACGCAGTATTTT.

CDR3 nucleotide sequence: TGTGCCTGGGGCTCTGGGGCCAACGTCCTGACTTTC. Its translation: CAWGSGANVLTF. The rearrangement joins TRBV30 to TRBJ2-6; D uncertain. The CDR3 covers 12 residues. Trimming removed 5 bases at V and 0 bases at J, with 2 bases between. Germline V CDR1 and CDR2: GTSNPN, SVGIG (reference sequence).

The genes are TRBV19 and TRBJ2-3; D ambiguous. The germline gives CDR1 LNHDA, CDR2 SQIVND (reference sequence). The CDR3 has 15 residues. V lost 3 bases and J lost 4, with 14 bases in between. The CDR3 spells CASSIGSQGADTQYF. The CDR3 nucleotides are TGTGCCAGTAGTATCGGCTCCCAAGGTGCAGATACGCAGTATTTT. Full variable domain (remainder filled in from reference TRBV19 and TRBJ2-3): DGGITQSPKYLFRKEGQNVTLSCEQNLNHDAMYWYRQDPGQGLRLIYYSQIVNDFQKGDIAEGYSVSREKKESFPLTVTSAQKNPTAFYLCASSIGSQGADTQYFGPGTRLTVL.

This clone was observed once. V and J are TRBV7-2 and TRBJ1-1; 7 bases map to TRBD1. J was trimmed by 2 bases and V by 6 bases; bases with no gene match: 12. Germline V gene sequence: CDR1 SGHTA, CDR2 FQGNSA. The CDR3 runs 16 residues. The CDR3 is CASSKNQGTVNTEAFF. Here the CDR3 DNA reads TGTGCCAGCAGTAAAAATCAAGGGACAGTTAACACTGAAGCTTTCTTT.